This T cell receptor beta chain was obtained from a study of spatial heterogeneity in lung cancer. Study at large: Alpha-chain sequences were detected in numbers that were consistently lower than beta-chain sequences. An average of more than ten raw reads was observed per unique TCR and UMI combination.

In its sample, this clonotype was seen many times. Time point indicated: sample taken at primary tumor resection. Unsorted whole RNA from tumor, nontumor lung or frozen PBMC underwent sequencing. The donors, 72 patients with untreated early-stage non-small cell lung cancer, provided the samples. Germline V lookup: CDR1 GTSNPN, CDR2 SVGIG (reference sequence). This CDR3 is built from 12 residues. The V end was cut by 6 bases, the J end by 6 bases, with 14 bases between. The presence of a unique molecular identifier marked each TCR cDNA molecule. MiXCR was run by TCRdb on the 5' RACE reads, yielding one entry per CDR3 protein. The sample contains approximately 52,000 distinct CDR3 sequences, roughly 7% of which appear only once.

This TCR derives from a female donor with early-stage non-small cell lung cancer. This sequence joins TRBV30 and TRBJ1-1; the D gene is possibly TRBD1 (5 bases). Sequencing used PBMCs, obtained at surgery. The CDR3 coding sequence is TGTGCCTGCCTTCGGCAGGGTGCTGAAGCTTTCTTT. Translating gives CACLRQGAEAFF.